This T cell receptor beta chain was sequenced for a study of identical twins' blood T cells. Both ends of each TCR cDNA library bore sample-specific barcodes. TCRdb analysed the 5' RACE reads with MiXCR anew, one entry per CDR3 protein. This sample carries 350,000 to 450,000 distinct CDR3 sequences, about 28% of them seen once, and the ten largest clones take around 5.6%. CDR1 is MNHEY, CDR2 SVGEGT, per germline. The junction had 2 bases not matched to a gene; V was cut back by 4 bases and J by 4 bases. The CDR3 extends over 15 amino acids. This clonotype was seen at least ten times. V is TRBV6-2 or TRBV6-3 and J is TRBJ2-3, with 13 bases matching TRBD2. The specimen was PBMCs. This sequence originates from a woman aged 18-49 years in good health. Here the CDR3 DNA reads TGTGCCAGCAGTTTACTAGCGGGAGGGCCAGATACGCAGTATTTT. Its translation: CASSLLAGGPDTQYF.